The clone carrying this T cell receptor beta chain showed up many times. Its target is unknown. Ophthalmopathy patients had moderate-to-severe active disease, CAS ≥3, NOSPECS ≥4, and disease duration under 3 months. Approximately 10 ml of fresh peripheral blood supplied the PBMCs. The source of the sample is a study of T cells in Graves' hyperthyroidism and ophthalmopathy. Study results and caveats: Before onset, ophthalmopathy was predicted by the model a median 6.5 months earlier. Appearing also in blood were most of the thyroid clonotypes expanded above 0.001.

Amplification yielded TCR beta CDR3 regions, with RNA transcripts as the source. HTBI primers were the set used in a first-round RT-PCR of the TCR CDR3. TCRdb called the multiplex PCR reads again in MiXCR, with one record for every CDR3 protein. The repertoire holds hundreds of thousands of distinct CDR3 sequences, with approximately 15% as singletons. The V end lost 10 bases, the J end lost 5 bases, and 17 bases lay between the germline ends. The CDR3 totals 13 residues. Germline V gene data show CDR1 as MNHEY and CDR2 as SVGEGT. The chain uses TRBV6-2 or TRBV6-3 and TRBJ2-5, with D perhaps TRBD2 (5 bases). The clonotype comes from a woman aged 40 to 49 with Graves' ophthalmopathy. The specimen sequenced was blood. The CDR3 region is CATHPTGSETQYF. For the CDR3, the DNA is TGTGCCACCCACCCTACGGGGTCGGAGACCCAGTACTTC.